This is a list of T cell receptor beta chains from one sample in a study of T-cell reconstitution after alpha-beta-depleted transplantation in children. TCRdb itself ran the PCR reads through MiXCR, one entry per CDR3 protein. The data contain 450,000 to 700,000 distinct CDR3 sequences, roughly 27% of them singletons. Material: PBMCs, obtained before TCRalphabeta/CD19-depleted stem cell transplant. The receptors were gathered from a boy in the first two years of life with Wiskott-Aldrich syndrome, due to receive a stem cell transplant. CDR3s include the opening cysteine and the closing phenylalanine or tryptophan. Each record gives: V gene, CDR3 protein.

>TRBV6-2/TRBV6-3
CASSYSNCDIPRGGTDTQYF
>TRBV27
CASSFGGARQFF
>TRBV12-3/TRBV12-4
CASSFRQGRYEQYF
>TRBV10-3
CAISESIGGGGYEQYF
>TRBV5-1
CASSLKGGENEQYF
>TRBV7-9
CASILELGSYEQYF
>TRBV15
CATRRAGPSYNEQFF
>TRBV7-9
CASSLGVRLNEQFF
>TRBV28
CASSFRDGRWEQYF
>TRBV12-3/TRBV12-4
CASSYEGAGEIYGYTF
>TRBV5-1
CASSLSSSDPTDTQYF
>TRBV5-1
CASSLGTGWLDTEAFF
>TRBV18
CASSVSIGDTEAFF
>TRBV12-3/TRBV12-4
CASSPLAGFYNEQFF
>TRBV15
CATSRDLRAPDTQYF
>TRBV19
CASSLQREGNEQFF
>TRBV18
CASSMTVLSSYNSPLHF
>TRBV5-1
CASSLVGSSIYGYTF
>TRBV29-1
CSVDIGRGNEQFF